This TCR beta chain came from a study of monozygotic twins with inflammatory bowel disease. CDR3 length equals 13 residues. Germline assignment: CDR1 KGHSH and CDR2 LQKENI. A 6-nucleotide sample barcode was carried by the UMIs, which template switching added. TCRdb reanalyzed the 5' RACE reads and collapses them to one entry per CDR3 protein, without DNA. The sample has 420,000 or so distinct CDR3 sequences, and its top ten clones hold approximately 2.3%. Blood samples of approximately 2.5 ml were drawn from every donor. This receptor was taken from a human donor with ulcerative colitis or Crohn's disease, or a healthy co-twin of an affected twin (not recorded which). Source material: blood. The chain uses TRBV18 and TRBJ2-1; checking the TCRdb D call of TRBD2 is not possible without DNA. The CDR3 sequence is CASSRVGGNEQFF.